The clone carrying this T cell receptor beta chain was detected a few times. V lost 3 bases to trimming and J lost 2 bases, with 8 bases between them. Germline values: CDR1 KGHDR, CDR2 SFDVKD. The CDR3 loop spans 14 amino acids. As processed by the authors: Estimated nucleated cell counts came from reference gene primer amplification. Libraries were prepared by immunoSEQ multiplex PCR; TCRdb keeps only in-frame clonotypes and omits some of them. For V, J and clone size, that table is used; D and trimming come from the DNA. The sample lists 120,000 or so clones; over 70% were seen once. The source of the sample is a study of blood T cell repertoires in COVID-19. Whole-study context: Researchers got acute and convalescent COVID-19 samples from the United States, Italy and Spain. The analysed material was cDNA or gDNA that came from T cells, B-cell-depleted T cells, or PBMCs.

V usage is TRBV24-1 and J usage is TRBJ2-3, with a weak D call TRBD1 (5 bases). The sequence was collected from a woman aged 50 to 65 with acute or convalescent COVID-19. The sample taken for sequencing was peripheral blood. The CDR3 loop is CATSDTGHTDTQYF. CDR3 bases: TGTGCCACCAGTGATACAGGACACACAGATACGCAGTATTTT.